One and the same sample provided the 30 T cell receptor beta chains below, sequenced in a study of blood T cell repertoires in COVID-19 (TCRdb year 2020). The library was made by the immunoSEQ multiplex PCR assay. TCRdb stores this immuneACCESS table with in-frame sequences only. Part of the clones is absent; in the studies checked, under half of the shortfall reflects unresolved V genes, and no reason is known for the rest. For this sample there are some 78,000 clones; more than 75% appear just once. The top ten clones comprise about 5% of the sample. Sequenced material: peripheral blood. These receptors came from a man aged 45-65 years with active or convalescent COVID-19.

The chain is built from TRBV27 and TRBJ2-1; 12 positions agree with TRBD2. V gave up 5 bases and J gave up 0 bases; unmatched junction bases: 8. CDR1 and CDR2 from the germline V gene are MNHEY and SMNVEV (reference sequence). The CDR3 is 18 amino acids. CDR3 DNA: TGTGCCAGCAGTCGAACTAGCGGGGGGACCAGCTCCTACAATGAGCAGTTCTTC. Protein product: CASSRTSGGTSSYNEQFF.

The chain is built from TRBV5-6 and TRBJ2-7, with 9 bases that match TRBD1. The CDR3 has 18 residues. The V gene's germline CDR1 is SGHDT and CDR2 YYEEEE. Trimming took 1 base from V and 2 from J; bases not matched to a gene: 13. CDR3: CASSLWDREFPPAYEQYV. CDR3 DNA sequence: TGTGCCAGCAGCTTGTGGGACAGGGAATTTCCGCCCGCCTACGAGCAGTACGTC.

The CDR3 sequence is CASSSQAYSNQPQHF. In DNA, the CDR3 is TGTGCCAGCAGCTCACAGGCTTATAGCAATCAGCCCCAGCATTTT. The chain employs TRBV7-2 and TRBJ1-5, with D maybe TRBD1 (5 bases). The ends were cut back, 4 bases at V and 0 bases at J, with 10 bases in the middle. Germline CDR1 reads SGHTA; CDR2 reads FQGNSA. The CDR3 totals 15 residues.

J is TRBJ1-3 and V is TRBV10-3, with D uncertain. This CDR3 is 12 amino acids long. V was clipped by 6 bases and J by 6 bases, with 9 bases between them. Germline CDR1 reads ENHRY; CDR2 reads SYGVKD. The CDR3: CAISAEENTIYF. CDR3 bases: TGTGCCATCAGCGCGGAAGAAAACACCATATATTTT.

This sequence joins TRBV11-3 and TRBJ2-5, with TRBD2 matching 8 bases. The CDR3 runs to 16 residues. The V segment lost 1 base and the J segment 0 bases; nucleotides outside the gene matches: 4. Germline V CDR1 and CDR2: SGHNT, YENEEA. CDR3 coding DNA: TGTGCCAGCAGCTTAGGAAGCGGGGGATACCAAGAGACCCAGTACTTC. This translates into CASSLGSGGYQETQYF.

J is TRBJ1-2 and V is TRBV28; TRBD1 matches 8 bases. This CDR3 contains 12 residues. Looked up from germline, CDR1 is MDHEN and CDR2 is SYDVKM. J gave up 10 bases and V 2 bases, and 3 bases lay outside the gene matches. In DNA, the CDR3 is TGTGCCAGCAGTTTACCAGGGGGCGACTACACCTTC. Translating gives CASSLPGGDYTF.

The chain links TRBV6-5 to TRBJ1-1; the D gene is possibly TRBD1 (6 bases). V gave up 4 bases and J gave up 0 bases, with 9 bases separating them. This CDR3 comprises 14 residues. CDR1 MNHEY and CDR2 SVGAGI come from the germline V gene. The CDR3 region is CASSLQGMNTEAFF. Written as DNA, the CDR3 is TGTGCCAGCAGTTTACAGGGTATGAACACTGAAGCTTTCTTT.

This clone was recorded a few times. The chain has TRBV25-1 and TRBJ1-6; D gene unclear. Deletions cut 5 bases from V and 9 bases from J, with 11 bases between. Germline V gene data show CDR1 as MGHDK and CDR2 as SYGVNS. This CDR3 has 13 amino acids. The chain's CDR3 is CASSLSNFSPLHF. The CDR3 DNA reads TGTGCCAGCAGTCTATCGAACTTTTCACCCCTCCACTTT.

The chain is built from TRBV2 and TRBJ1-6; the D gene is possibly TRBD1 (6 bases). CDR3 length: 15 residues. Germline V gives CDR1 SNHLY, CDR2 FYNNEI. The germline V and J ends were trimmed by 2 bases and 7 bases, with 12 bases remaining between them. The CDR3 sequence: CASSERPQGNSPLHF. CDR3 DNA sequence: TGTGCCAGCAGTGAAAGACCACAGGGAAATTCACCCCTCCACTTT. Supplemented by reference TRBV2 and TRBJ1-6, the full variable domain reads EPEVTQTPSHQVTQMGQEVILRCVPISNHLYFYWYRQILGQKVEFLVSFYNNEISEKSEIFDDQFSVERPDGSNFTLKIRSTKLEDSAMYFCASSERPQGNSPLHFGNGTRLTVT.

CDR3 nucleotide sequence: TGTGCCAGCTCACCATCGGCGGGGGGGTCCTACAATGAGCAGTTCTTC. Translation gives CASSPSAGGSYNEQFF. The gene calls are TRBV18 and TRBJ2-1; 9 bases agree with TRBD2. CDR3 size: 16 residues. The V segment lost 2 bases and the J segment 1 base; nucleotides outside the gene matches: 3. In germline, CDR1 is KGHSH, CDR2 LQKENI.

This rearrangement joins TRBV4-3 to TRBJ2-5; 8 positions match TRBD1. CDR1 is LGHNA and CDR2 is YSLEER in the germline V gene. With 0 bases clipped from V and 7 bases from J, the junction kept 10 bases outside the gene matches. The CDR3 is 16 amino acids. CDR3 in DNA: TGCGCCAGCAGCCAAGAGACAGGGGAGGTAGGGGGGACCCAGTACTTC. Translated: CASSQETGEVGGTQYF.

The V call is TRBV28, the J call TRBJ1-5; no definite D call. This CDR3 spans 13 amino acids. Trimming removed 4 bases at V and 4 bases at J, with 8 bases between. Germline V gene data show CDR1 as MDHEN and CDR2 as SYDVKM. The CDR3 region has the DNA TGTGCCAGCAGTTACGGGAATAATCAGCCCCAGCATTTT. This encodes CASSYGNNQPQHF.

The V gene is TRBV15, the J gene TRBJ1-5, with D perhaps matching TRBD1 (5 bases). Trimming removed 0 bases from V and 4 bases from J, with 10 bases in between. Germline V gives CDR1 LNHNV, CDR2 YYDKDF (reference sequence). This CDR3 contains 15 residues. CDR3 residues: CATSRDSGANQPQHF. In DNA, the CDR3 is TGTGCCACCAGCAGAGATTCTGGGGCAAATCAGCCCCAGCATTTT.

This sequence joins TRBV2 and TRBJ2-7; 11 bases agree with TRBD2. Germline CDR1 and CDR2: SNHLY and FYNNEI. CDR3 length equals 13 residues. V was pared by 6 bases and J by 5 bases, with 3 bases of the junction left unmatched. The CDR3 loop reads CASRRLAGNEQYF. The CDR3 DNA follows: TGTGCCAGCAGAAGACTAGCGGGGAACGAGCAGTACTTC.

The rearrangement joins TRBV2 to TRBJ2-5, with D possibly being TRBD1 (6 bases). Germline V CDR1 and CDR2: SNHLY, FYNNEI. The CDR3 has 15 residues. Trimming took off 3 bases at V and 1 base at J, with 12 bases between the two ends. The CDR3 bases are TGTGCCAGCAGTGACAGGGGCGTAATCCAAGAGACCCAGTACTTC. Translating gives CASSDRGVIQETQYF.

V usage is TRBV11-2 and J usage is TRBJ2-3; 7 positions match TRBD2. V was pared by 0 bases and J by 3 bases, with 3 bases of the junction left unmatched. The CDR3 is made up of 15 amino acids. Germline lookup yields CDR1 SGHAT and CDR2 FQNNGV. CDR3 DNA: TGTGCCAGCAGCTTAGATCTACTAGCGACAGATACGCAGTATTTT. Its translation is CASSLDLLATDTQYF.

The chain joins TRBV23-1 to TRBJ2-7, with 8 bases identical to TRBD2. TRBV23-1 is an ORF; its function is uncertain. Losses at the gene ends were 7 bases for V and 3 bases for J; bases not matched to a gene: 17. The CDR3 consists of 17 residues. CDR3 in amino acids: CASTPGGGLFTFYEQYV. As DNA, the CDR3 is TGCGCCAGCACCCCGGGGGGGGGCCTCTTCACGTTCTACGAGCAGTACGTC.

The chain couples TRBV7-2 to TRBJ1-5; tentative D call: TRBD1 (6 bases). The V and J ends lost 5 bases and 4 bases respectively, with 15 bases between them. CDR1 SGHTA and CDR2 FQGNSA come from the germline V gene. This CDR3 has 15 amino acids. DNA for the CDR3: TGTGCCAGCAGCCCCCGACAGGAACGGAATCAGCCCCAGCATTTT. Translation: CASSPRQERNQPQHF.

As to this clone: Germline and junction disagree at one end, which may indicate a read error. V usage is TRBV3-1 (or the pseudogene TRBV3-2) and J usage is TRBJ1-2, with a weak D call TRBD1 (6 bases). CDR1 LGHDT and CDR2 YNNKEL come from the germline V gene (reference sequence). The CDR3 contains 13 residues. The chain's CDR3 is CASSQDTGTRVVF. The DNA of the CDR3 is TGTGCCAGCAGCCAAGATACCGGGACAAGGGTCGTCTTC.

V is TRBV4-3 and J is TRBJ1-2, with D perhaps TRBD1 (5 bases). The CDR3 is made up of 15 amino acids. Between the trimmed V and J ends, which lost 4 bases and 4 bases, there was a span of 16 bases. Looked up from germline, CDR1 is LGHNA and CDR2 is YSLEER. CDR3 loop: CASSPSTTETYGYTF. CDR3 in DNA: TGCGCCAGCAGCCCCTCGACGACAGAAACCTATGGCTACACCTTC.

This clone was detected only once. The DNA of the CDR3 is TGTGCCAGCAGCCAGTCAGGGGACGGGGAGCTGTTTTTT. Residues: CASSQSGDGELFF. The rearrangement uses TRBV3-1 (or the pseudogene TRBV3-2) and TRBJ2-2; D is perhaps TRBD1 (6 bases). Trimming shortened V by 3 bases and J by 7 bases, and 9 bases separated the two germline ends. Germline V gene data show CDR1 as LGHDT and CDR2 as YNNKEL (reference sequence). CDR3 length equals 13 residues.

V is TRBV2 and J is TRBJ2-4, with D possibly matching TRBD2 (6 bases). The CDR3 extends over 16 amino acids. Germline V gene lookup returns CDR1 SNHLY and CDR2 FYNNEI. V lost 5 bases and J 8 bases, leaving 22 bases between the germline ends. CDR3 bases: TGTGCCAGCAGTTCGGGGGACTCCCCGCCGGGGGACATTCAGTACTTC. Its protein is CASSSGDSPPGDIQYF.

V and J are TRBV5-1 and TRBJ1-4; a weak D match, TRBD1 (5 bases). Per the germline V gene, CDR1 is SGHRS and CDR2 is YFSETQ. The CDR3 consists of 12 residues. The germline V and J ends were trimmed by 4 bases and 4 bases, with 5 bases remaining between them. The CDR3 region is CASSRGNEKLFF. The CDR3, as DNA: TGCGCCAGCAGCAGGGGTAATGAAAAACTGTTTTTT.

The chain carries TRBV4-3 and TRBJ1-2; 10 nucleotides line up with TRBD1. The CDR3 sequence is 17 residues long. Per germline, CDR1 LGHNA and CDR2 YSLEER. J gave up 4 bases and V 0 bases, and 8 bases lay outside the gene matches. The CDR3 region has the DNA TGCGCCAGCAGCCAAGAAGGACAGGGGGTGAGTGGCTATGGCTACACCTTC. Protein: CASSQEGQGVSGYGYTF.

This clone was recorded only once. The V and J genes are TRBV7-9 and TRBJ1-5; D is ambiguous. Germline assignment: CDR1 SEHNR and CDR2 FQNEAQ (reference sequence). Trimming removed 1 base from V and 7 bases from J, with 5 bases in between. The CDR3 is 12 residues long. CDR3 nucleotide sequence: TGTGCCAGCAGCTTAGATTTACAGCCCCAGCATTTT. Its translation: CASSLDLQPQHF.

The count of this clone is one. The chain employs TRBV25-1 and TRBJ1-1; TRBD1 aligns across 7 bases. The CDR3 totals 16 residues. V shed 3 bases and J 0 bases; nucleotides not matched to a gene: 7. Germline CDR1 and CDR2: MGHDK and SYGVNS. CDR3 nucleotide sequence: TGTGCCAGCAGTGAGTTGACAGGGACCTTGAACACTGAAGCTTTCTTT. Translation: CASSELTGTLNTEAFF.

The rearrangement joins TRBV3-1 (or the pseudogene TRBV3-2) to TRBJ2-3; 11 bases line up with TRBD2. The CDR3 is made up of 15 amino acids. CDR1 is LGHDT, CDR2 YNNKEL, per germline (reference sequence). Germline trimming cut 4 bases from V and 0 bases from J; bases unmatched to any gene: 0. The CDR3 bases are TGTGCCAGCAGCCGGACTAGCGGGAGCACAGATACGCAGTATTTT. It is translated as CASSRTSGSTDTQYF.

The chain recombines TRBV3-1 (or the pseudogene TRBV3-2) with TRBJ1-2; D is possibly TRBD1 (5 bases). The V gene's germline CDR1 is LGHDT and CDR2 YNNKEL (reference sequence). V was cut by 0 bases and J by 8 bases, with 13 bases left in between. The CDR3 length is 14 residues. CDR3 residues: CASSQEATGRGYTF. The CDR3 DNA reads TGTGCCAGCAGCCAAGAAGCAACAGGTAGAGGCTACACCTTC.

V gene TRBV10-3 combines with J gene TRBJ2-5; 9 nucleotides match TRBD1. CDR1 ENHRY and CDR2 SYGVKD come from the germline V gene. The V gene end was trimmed by 9 bases and the J gene end by 2 bases; junction bases not matched to a gene: 4. This CDR3 has 13 amino acids. In DNA, the CDR3 is TGTGCCATTGCCGGGACAGGGCAAGAGACCCAGTACTTC. Its protein product is CAIAGTGQETQYF.

The rearrangement uses TRBV9 and TRBJ2-1; 14 bases fit TRBD2. With 9 bases clipped from V and 4 bases from J, the junction kept 15 bases outside the gene matches. This CDR3 has 18 residues. Germline V CDR1 and CDR2: SGDLS, YYNGEE. In DNA, the CDR3 is TGTGCCATCACTACGGGACTAGCGGGGGTACAAGAGTACAATGAGCAGTTCTTC. As protein: CAITTGLAGVQEYNEQFF.